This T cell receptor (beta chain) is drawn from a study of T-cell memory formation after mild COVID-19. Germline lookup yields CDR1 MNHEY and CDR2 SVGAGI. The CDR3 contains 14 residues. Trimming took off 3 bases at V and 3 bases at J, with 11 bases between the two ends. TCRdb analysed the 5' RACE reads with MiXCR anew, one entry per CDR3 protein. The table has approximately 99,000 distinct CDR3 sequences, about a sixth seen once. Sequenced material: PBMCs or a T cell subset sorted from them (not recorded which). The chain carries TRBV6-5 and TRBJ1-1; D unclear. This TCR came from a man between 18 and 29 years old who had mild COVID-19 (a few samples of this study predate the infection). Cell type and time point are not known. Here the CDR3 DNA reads TGTGCCAGCAGTTATTCAACGGTTCACACTGAAGCTTTCTTT. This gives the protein CASSYSTVHTEAFF.